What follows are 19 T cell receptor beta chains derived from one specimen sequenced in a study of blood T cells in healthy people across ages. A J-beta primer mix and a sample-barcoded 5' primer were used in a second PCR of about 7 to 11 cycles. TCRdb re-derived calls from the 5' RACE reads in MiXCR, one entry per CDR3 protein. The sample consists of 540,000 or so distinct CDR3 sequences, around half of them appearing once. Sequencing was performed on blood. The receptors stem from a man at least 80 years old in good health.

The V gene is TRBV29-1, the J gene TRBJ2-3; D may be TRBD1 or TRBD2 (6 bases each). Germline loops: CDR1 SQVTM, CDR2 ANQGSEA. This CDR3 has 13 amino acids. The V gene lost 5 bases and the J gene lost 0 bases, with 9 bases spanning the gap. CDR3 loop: CSVQGTSTDTQYF. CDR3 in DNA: TGCAGCGTTCAGGGGACTAGCACAGATACGCAGTATTTT.

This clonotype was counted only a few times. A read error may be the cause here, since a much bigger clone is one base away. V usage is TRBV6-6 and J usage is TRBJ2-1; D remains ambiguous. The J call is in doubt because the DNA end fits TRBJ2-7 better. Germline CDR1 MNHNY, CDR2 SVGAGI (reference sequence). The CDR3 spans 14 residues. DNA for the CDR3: TGTGCCAGCAGTTATTCGCTAGAGTACAATGAGCAGTACTTC. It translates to CASSYSLEYNEQYF.

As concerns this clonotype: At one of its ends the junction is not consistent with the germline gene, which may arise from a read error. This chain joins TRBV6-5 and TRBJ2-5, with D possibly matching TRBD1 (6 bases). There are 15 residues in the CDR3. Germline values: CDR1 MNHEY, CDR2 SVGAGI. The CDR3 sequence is CASSYSTAGAKTLYF. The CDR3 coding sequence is TGTGCCAGCAGTTACTCGACGGCAGGGGCAAAGACCCTGTACTTC.

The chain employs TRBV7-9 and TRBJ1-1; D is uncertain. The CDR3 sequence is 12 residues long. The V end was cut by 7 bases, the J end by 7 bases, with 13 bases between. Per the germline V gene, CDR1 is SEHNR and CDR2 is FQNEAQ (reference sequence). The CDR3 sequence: CASNPAMGEAFF. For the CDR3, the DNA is TGTGCCAGCAACCCCGCGATGGGTGAAGCTTTCTTT.

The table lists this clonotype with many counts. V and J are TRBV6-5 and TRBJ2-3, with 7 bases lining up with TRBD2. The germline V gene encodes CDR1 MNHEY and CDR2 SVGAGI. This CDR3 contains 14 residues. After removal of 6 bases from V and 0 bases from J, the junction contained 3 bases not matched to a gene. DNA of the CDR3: TGTGCCAGCAGGCGGGACTACAGCACAGATACGCAGTATTTT. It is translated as CASRRDYSTDTQYF.

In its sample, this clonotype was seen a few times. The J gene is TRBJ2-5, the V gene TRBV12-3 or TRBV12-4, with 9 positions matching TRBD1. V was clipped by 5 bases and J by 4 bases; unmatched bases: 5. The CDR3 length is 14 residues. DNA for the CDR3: TGTGCCAGCAGTCAATGGGACAGGGCAGAGACCCAGTACTTC. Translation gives CASSQWDRAETQYF.

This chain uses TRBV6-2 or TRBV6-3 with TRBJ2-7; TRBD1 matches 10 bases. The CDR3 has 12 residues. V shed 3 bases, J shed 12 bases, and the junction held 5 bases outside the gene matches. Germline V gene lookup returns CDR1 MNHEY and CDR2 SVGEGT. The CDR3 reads CASSYSRDRGYF. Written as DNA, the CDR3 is TGTGCCAGCAGTTATTCACGGGACAGGGGGTACTTC.

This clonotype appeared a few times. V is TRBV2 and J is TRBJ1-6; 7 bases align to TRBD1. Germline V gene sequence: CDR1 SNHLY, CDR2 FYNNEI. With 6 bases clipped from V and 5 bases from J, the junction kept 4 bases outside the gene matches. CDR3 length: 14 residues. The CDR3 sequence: CASSIDRDNSPLHF. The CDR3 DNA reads TGTGCCAGCAGCATAGACAGGGATAATTCACCCCTCCACTTT.

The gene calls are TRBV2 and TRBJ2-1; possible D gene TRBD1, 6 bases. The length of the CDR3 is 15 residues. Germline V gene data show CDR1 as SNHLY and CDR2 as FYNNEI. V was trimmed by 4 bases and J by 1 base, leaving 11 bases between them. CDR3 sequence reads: CASSAYTGSYNEQFF. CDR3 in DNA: TGTGCCAGCAGTGCATATACAGGGTCCTACAATGAGCAGTTCTTC. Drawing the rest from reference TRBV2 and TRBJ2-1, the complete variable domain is EPEVTQTPSHQVTQMGQEVILRCVPISNHLYFYWYRQILGQKVEFLVSFYNNEISEKSEIFDDQFSVERPDGSNFTLKIRSTKLEDSAMYFCASSAYTGSYNEQFFGPGTRLTVL.

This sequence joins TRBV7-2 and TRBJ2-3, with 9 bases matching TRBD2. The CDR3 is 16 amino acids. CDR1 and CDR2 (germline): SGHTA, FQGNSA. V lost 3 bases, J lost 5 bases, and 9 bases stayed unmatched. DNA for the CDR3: TGTGCCAGCAGCTTGAGGGGCGGGGGGGCCGTAGATACGCAGTATTTT. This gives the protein CASSLRGGGAVDTQYF.

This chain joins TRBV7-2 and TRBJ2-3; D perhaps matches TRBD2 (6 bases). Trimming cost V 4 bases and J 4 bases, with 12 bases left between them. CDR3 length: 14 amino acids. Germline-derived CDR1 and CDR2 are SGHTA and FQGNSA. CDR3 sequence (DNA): TGTGCCAGCAGCTCCGATAGCGGCGCAGATACGCAGTATTTT. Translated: CASSSDSGADTQYF.

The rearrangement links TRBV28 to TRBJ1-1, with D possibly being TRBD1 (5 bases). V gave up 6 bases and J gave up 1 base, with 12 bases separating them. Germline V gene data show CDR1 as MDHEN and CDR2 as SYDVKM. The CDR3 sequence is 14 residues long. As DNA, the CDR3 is TGTGCCAGCAGGCCGGGGGGGACGAACACTGAAGCTTTCTTT. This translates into CASRPGGTNTEAFF.

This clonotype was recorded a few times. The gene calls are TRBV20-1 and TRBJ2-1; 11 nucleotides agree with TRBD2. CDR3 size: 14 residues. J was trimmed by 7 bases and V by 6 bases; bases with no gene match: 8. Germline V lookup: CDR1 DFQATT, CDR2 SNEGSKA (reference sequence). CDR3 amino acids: CSAVTSGRGNEQFF. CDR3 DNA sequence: TGCAGTGCGGTTACTAGCGGGAGAGGGAATGAGCAGTTCTTC.

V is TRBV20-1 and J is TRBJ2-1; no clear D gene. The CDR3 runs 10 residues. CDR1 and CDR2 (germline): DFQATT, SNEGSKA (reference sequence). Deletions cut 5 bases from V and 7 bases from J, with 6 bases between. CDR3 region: CSALCNEQFF. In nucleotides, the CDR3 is TGCAGTGCTCTTTGTAATGAGCAGTTCTTC.

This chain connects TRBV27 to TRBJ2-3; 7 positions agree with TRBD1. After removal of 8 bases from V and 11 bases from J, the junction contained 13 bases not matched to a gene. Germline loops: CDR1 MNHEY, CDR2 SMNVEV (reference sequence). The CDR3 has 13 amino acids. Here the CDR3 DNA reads TGTGCCAGCGGCCAAGGGGGCGCGTCGAGGCAGTATTTT. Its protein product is CASGQGGASRQYF.

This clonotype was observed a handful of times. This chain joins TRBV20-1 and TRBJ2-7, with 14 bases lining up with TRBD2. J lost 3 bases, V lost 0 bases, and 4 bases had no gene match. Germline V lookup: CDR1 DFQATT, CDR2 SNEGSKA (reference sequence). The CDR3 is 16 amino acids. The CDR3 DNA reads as TGCAGTGCTAGAGAGACTAGCGGGAGGGCCCTCTACGAGCAGTACTTC. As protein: CSARETSGRALYEQYF.

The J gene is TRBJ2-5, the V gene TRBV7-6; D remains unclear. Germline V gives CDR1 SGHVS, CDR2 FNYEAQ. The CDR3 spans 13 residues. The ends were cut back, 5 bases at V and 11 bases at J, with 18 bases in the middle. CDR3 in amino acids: CASSPVGSGVQYF. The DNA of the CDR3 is TGTGCCAGCAGCCCTGTGGGGTCCGGTGTGCAGTACTTC.

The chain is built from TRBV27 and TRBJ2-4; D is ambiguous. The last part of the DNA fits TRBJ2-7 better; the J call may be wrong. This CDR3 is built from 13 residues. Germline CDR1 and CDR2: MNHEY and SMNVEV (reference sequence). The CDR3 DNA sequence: TGTGCCAGCAGTCTTTCCTACGGTTACGAGCAGTACTTC. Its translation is CASSLSYGYEQYF.

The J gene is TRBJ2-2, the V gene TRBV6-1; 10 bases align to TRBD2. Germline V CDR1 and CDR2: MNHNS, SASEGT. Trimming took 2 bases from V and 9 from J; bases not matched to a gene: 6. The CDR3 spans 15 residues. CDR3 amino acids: CASSESGRALRELFF. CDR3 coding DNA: TGTGCCAGCAGTGAAAGCGGGAGGGCCCTCCGGGAGCTGTTTTTT.